The T cell receptor (beta chain) under discussion was sequenced for a study of blood T cell repertoires in COVID-19. The CDR3 contains 15 residues. Per the germline V gene, CDR1 is WNHNN and CDR2 is SYGVQD (reference sequence). V was pared by 3 bases and J by 7 bases, with 9 bases of the junction left unmatched. TCRdb keeps only in-frame clones here, not all; method: immunoSEQ multiplex PCR. The sample includes fewer than 300,000 clones, approximately 90% of them seen just once. The chain carries TRBV10-1 and TRBJ2-1, with 7 bases lining up with TRBD1. This TCR was recovered from a middle-aged man with COVID-19, enrolled during active disease. Input material: peripheral blood. The CDR3 region is CASSDVKGASNEQFF. Here the CDR3 DNA reads TGCGCCAGCAGTGATGTGAAGGGGGCGTCGAATGAGCAGTTCTTC.